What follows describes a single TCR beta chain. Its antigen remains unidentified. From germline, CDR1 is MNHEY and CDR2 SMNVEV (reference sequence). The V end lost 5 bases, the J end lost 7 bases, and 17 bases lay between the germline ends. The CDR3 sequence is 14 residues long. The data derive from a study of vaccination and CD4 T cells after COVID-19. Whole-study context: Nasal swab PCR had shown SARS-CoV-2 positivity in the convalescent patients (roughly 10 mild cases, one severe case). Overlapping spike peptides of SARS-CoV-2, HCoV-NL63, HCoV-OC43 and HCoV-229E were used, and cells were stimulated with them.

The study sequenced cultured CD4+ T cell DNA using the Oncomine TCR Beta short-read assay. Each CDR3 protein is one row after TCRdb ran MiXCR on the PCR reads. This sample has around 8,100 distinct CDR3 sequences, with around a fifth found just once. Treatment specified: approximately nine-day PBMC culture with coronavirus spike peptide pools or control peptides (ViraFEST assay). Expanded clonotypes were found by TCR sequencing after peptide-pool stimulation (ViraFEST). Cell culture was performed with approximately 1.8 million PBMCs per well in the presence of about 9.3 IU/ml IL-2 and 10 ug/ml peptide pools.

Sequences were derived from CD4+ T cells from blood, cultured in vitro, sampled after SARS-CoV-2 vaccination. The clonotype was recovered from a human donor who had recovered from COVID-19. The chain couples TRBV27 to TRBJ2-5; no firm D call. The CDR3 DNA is TGTGCCAGCAGTGACCTCTCGCGGCCTGGGACCCAGTACTTC. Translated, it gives CASSDLSRPGTQYF.